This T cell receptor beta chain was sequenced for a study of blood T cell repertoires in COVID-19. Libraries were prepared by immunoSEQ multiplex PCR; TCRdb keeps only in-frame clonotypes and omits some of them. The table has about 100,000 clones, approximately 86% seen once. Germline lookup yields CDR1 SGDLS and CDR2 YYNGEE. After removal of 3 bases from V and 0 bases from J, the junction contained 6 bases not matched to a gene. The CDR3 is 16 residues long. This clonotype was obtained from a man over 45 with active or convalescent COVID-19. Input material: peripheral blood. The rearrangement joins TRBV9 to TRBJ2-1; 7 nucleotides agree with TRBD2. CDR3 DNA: TGTGCCAGCAGCGGCACAGGCGGGGGCTCCTACAATGAGCAGTTCTTC. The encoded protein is CASSGTGGGSYNEQFF.